The 5 T cell receptor beta chains presented below share a single source sample, sequenced in a study of beta chain features in type 1 diabetes listed by TCRdb under 2018. These receptors' antigens are unknown. General findings and caveats noted by the study authors: In all four CD4+ subsets, TCRB CDR3 length was moderately but significantly shorter in type 1 diabetes patients.

Library creation used the immunoSEQ multiplex PCR assay. The entire amount of isolated RNA was reverse transcribed using the High Capacity cDNA Reverse Transcription Kit, so the sequenced TCRB transcripts were expressed ones. Imported from immuneACCESS, the table was reduced by TCRdb to in-frame sequences with V and J called. These copies leave out some clones; in studies compared against another copy, an unresolved V gene accounts for under half, and the cause of the remainder is not known. The sample records 400,000 or so clones, around an eighth of which are singletons. The ten largest clones capture 0.0095% to 0.012% of the sample. Sample: naive CD4+ T cells from blood. The cell subset or site label, as the study defines it: true naive CD4+ T cells. Receptors were obtained from a woman between 18 and 29 years old with type 1 diabetes.

This clone was seen a few times. This chain uses TRBV25-1 with TRBJ2-7, with a tentative D call TRBD1 (6 bases). V dropped 4 bases and J dropped 6 bases, with 16 bases sitting between them. This CDR3 contains 14 residues. Germline V CDR1 and CDR2: MGHDK, SYGVNS. The CDR3 is CASSAVTQGREQYF. The CDR3 region has the DNA TGTGCCAGCAGTGCGGTGACACAGGGTCGCGAGCAGTACTTC.

The rearrangement links TRBV13 to TRBJ1-1, with D uncertain. This CDR3 comprises 12 residues. Trimming stripped 2 bases from V and 3 bases from J, with 4 bases between. Germline V gives CDR1 PRHDT, CDR2 FYEKMQ (reference sequence). The CDR3 DNA reads as TGTGCCAGCAGCTTACAGGACACTGAAGCTTTCTTT. Amino acids: CASSLQDTEAFF.

This clone was recorded a few times. The J gene is TRBJ1-2, the V gene TRBV18; D ambiguous. CDR3 length: 14 amino acids. The germline CDR1 and CDR2 sequences are KGHSH and LQKENI. With 3 bases removed from V and 1 base from J, the gap between germline ends came to 9 bases. This chain's CDR3 is CASSPRDDNYGYTF. The DNA of the CDR3 is TGTGCCAGCTCACCCCGGGATGATAACTATGGCTACACCTTC.

This clone was seen a few times. The CDR3 DNA follows: TGTGCCAGCAGCTTACGGGCGGGGGTGTTGGAGACCCAGTACTTC. Protein: CASSLRAGVLETQYF. This chain joins TRBV7-9 and TRBJ2-5, with 7 bases aligning to TRBD2. Germline CDR1 and CDR2: SEHNR and FQNEAQ (reference sequence). With V trimmed by 2 bases and J by 5 bases, 8 bases remained unmatched. This CDR3 region has 15 residues.

This clone was counted a few times. CDR3 loop: CASSIDLAGAYNEQFF. In DNA form, the CDR3 reads TGTGCCAGTAGTATAGATCTAGCGGGCGCCTACAATGAGCAGTTCTTC. This rearrangement joins TRBV19 to TRBJ2-1; the match to TRBD2 covers 8 bases. CDR1 is LNHDA and CDR2 is SQIVND in the germline V gene (reference sequence). The CDR3 length is 16 residues. The V segment lost 0 bases and the J segment 2 bases; nucleotides outside the gene matches: 3.